Described below is a single T cell receptor (beta chain) sequence and its context. Its specificity is unknown. Deletions cut 1 base from V and 0 bases from J, with 6 bases between. CDR1 is LGHNT and CDR2 is FRNRAP in the germline V gene. This CDR3 is built from 14 residues. The data belong to a study of shared clonotypes between healthy human individuals. Study overall: Three CD4 naive, three CD4 memory, two CD8 naive and one CD8 memory plate were used per donor. Study-wide results and caveats: Only a few donors were included, so the genetic and exposure-history diversity represented was limited.

At deep level, the assay was performed. TCRdb's table, derived via immunoSEQ multiplex PCR, lists solely in-frame clones and lacks some. This table holds around 990,000 clones, approximately 75% found once. This chain joins TRBV12-5 and TRBJ1-1, with TRBD1 as a possible D gene (5 bases). Sequences were obtained from memory CD4+ T cells from PBMCs. Subset in this sample: CD45RA-negative fraction. The receptor was derived from a man aged 18 to 30 in good health. Some clones in this sample may be carry-over from other donors' samples. CDR3 sequence reads: CASGLGGVNTEAFF. In DNA form, the CDR3 reads TGTGCTAGTGGTTTGGGGGGGGTGAACACTGAAGCTTTCTTT. Together with reference TRBV12-5 and TRBJ1-1, the CDR3 gives the full variable domain: DARVTQTPRHKVTEMGQEVTMRCQPILGHNTVFWYRQTMMQGLELLAYFRNRAPLDDSGMPKDRFSAEMPDATLATLKIQPSEPRDSAVYFCASGLGGVNTEAFFGQGTRLTVV.